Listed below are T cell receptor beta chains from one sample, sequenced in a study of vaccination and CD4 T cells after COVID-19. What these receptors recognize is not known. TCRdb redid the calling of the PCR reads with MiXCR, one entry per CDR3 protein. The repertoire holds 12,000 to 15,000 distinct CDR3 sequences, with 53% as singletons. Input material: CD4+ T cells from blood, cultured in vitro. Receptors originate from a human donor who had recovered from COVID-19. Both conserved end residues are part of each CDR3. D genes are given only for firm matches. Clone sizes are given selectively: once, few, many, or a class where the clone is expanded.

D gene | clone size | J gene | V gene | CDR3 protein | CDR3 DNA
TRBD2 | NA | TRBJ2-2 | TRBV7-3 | CASSSDASSGRLGAGELFF | TGTGCCAGCAGCTCCGACGCGAGTAGCGGGAGGCTCGGCGCCGGGGAGCTGTTTTTT
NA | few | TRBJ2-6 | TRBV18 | CASSPYRANVLTF | TGTGCCAGCTCACCATATCGGGCCAACGTCCTGACTTTC
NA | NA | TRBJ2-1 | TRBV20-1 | CSARDLRSAHNEQFF | TGCAGTGCTAGAGATTTGCGTAGCGCTCACAATGAGCAGTTCTTC
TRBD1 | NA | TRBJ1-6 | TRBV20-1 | CSARDPGTGVSPLHF | TGCAGTGCTAGAGATCCTGGGACAGGGGTTTCACCCCTCCACTTT
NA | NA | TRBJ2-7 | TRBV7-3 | CASSSETGRSYEQYF | TGTGCCAGCAGCTCTGAGACAGGCCGCTCCTACGAGCAGTACTTC
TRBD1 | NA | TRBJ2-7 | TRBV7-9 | CASSLGDRGWSGEQYF | TGTGCCAGCAGCTTAGGGGACAGGGGGTGGTCTGGCGAGCAGTACTTC
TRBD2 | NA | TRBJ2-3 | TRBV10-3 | CAISEPAGLAGKETDTQYF | TGTGCCATCAGTGAGCCTGCGGGACTAGCGGGAAAGGAAACAGATACGCAGTATTTT
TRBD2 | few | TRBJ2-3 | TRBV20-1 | CSARDPSLSAGAVRTDTQYF | TGCAGTGCTAGAGATCCAAGTCTTTCAGCGGGAGCGGTGAGGACAGATACGCAGTATTTT
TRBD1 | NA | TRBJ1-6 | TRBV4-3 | CASSQTGTGLRSPLHF | TGCGCCAGCAGCCAGACCGGGACAGGTCTTCGCTCACCCCTCCACTTT
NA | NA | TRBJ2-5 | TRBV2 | CASSGQGAETQYF | TGTGCCAGCAGTGGCCAGGGCGCAGAGACCCAGTACTTC
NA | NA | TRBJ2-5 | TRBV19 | CASSKEGPDFARPETQYF | TGTGCCAGTAGTAAGGAAGGGCCCGACTTTGCCCGCCCGGAGACCCAGTACTTC
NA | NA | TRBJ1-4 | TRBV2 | CASSVWADEKLFF | TGTGCCAGCAGTGTTTGGGCAGATGAAAAACTGTTTTTT
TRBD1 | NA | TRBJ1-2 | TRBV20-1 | CSATGQTNYGYTF | TGCAGTGCTACGGGACAGACTAACTATGGCTACACCTTC
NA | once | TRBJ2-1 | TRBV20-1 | CSARDRTDSYNEQFF | TGCAGTGCTAGAGATCGGACAGACTCCTACAATGAGCAGTTCTTC
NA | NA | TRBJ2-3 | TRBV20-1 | CSARGVATDTQYF | TGCAGTGCTAGAGGGGTAGCCACAGATACGCAGTATTTT
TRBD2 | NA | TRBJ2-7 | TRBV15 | CATSRDAASGSYEQYF | TGTGCCACCAGCAGAGATGCGGCTAGCGGGTCCTACGAGCAGTACTTC
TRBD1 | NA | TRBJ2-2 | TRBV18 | CASSLGQGNTGELFF | TGTGCCAGCTCACTAGGACAGGGGAACACCGGGGAGCTGTTTTTT
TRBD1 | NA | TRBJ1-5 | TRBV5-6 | CASSLWDRGPDRNQPQHF | TGTGCCAGCAGCTTGTGGGACAGGGGACCCGATCGCAATCAGCCCCAGCATTTT
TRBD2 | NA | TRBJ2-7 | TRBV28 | CASSFRAGGLYEQYF | TGTGCCAGCAGTTTCCGCGCGGGAGGACTGTACGAGCAGTACTTC
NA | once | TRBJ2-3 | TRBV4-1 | CASSRRTGPGDTQYF | TGCGCCAGCAGTAGGCGGACCGGACCCGGAGATACGCAGTATTTT
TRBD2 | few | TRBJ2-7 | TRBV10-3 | CAISDSSGRAYEQYF | TGTGCCATCAGTGATTCCAGCGGGAGGGCCTACGAGCAGTACTTC
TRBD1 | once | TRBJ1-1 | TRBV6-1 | CASSRRGRGGNTEAFF | TGTGCCAGCAGCCGCAGGGGGAGGGGCGGAAACACTGAAGCTTTCTTT
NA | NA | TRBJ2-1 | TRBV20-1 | CSASKGLVVNEQFF | TGCAGTGCTAGTAAGGGACTTGTAGTTAATGAGCAGTTCTTC
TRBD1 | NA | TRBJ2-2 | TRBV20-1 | CSARDEETGDTGELFF | TGCAGTGCTAGAGATGAGGAGACAGGGGACACCGGGGAGCTGTTTTTT
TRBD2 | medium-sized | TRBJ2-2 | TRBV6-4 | CASSDTPSGDPGELFF | TGTGCCAGCAGTGACACCCCAAGCGGGGACCCCGGGGAGCTGTTTTTT
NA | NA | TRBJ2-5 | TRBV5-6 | CASSSSTGRPGTQYF | TGTGCCAGCAGCTCATCCACGGGGCGTCCAGGGACCCAGTACTTC
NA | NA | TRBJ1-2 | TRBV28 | CASSSGVAYGYTF | TGTGCCAGCAGTTCAGGGGTTGCCTATGGCTACACCTTC
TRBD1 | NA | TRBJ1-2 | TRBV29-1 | CSVVGYRRDRRNYGYTF | TGCAGCGTTGTAGGGTATCGCCGGGACAGACGAAACTATGGCTACACCTTC
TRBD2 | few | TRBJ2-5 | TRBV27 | CASSLALAEGTQYF | TGTGCCAGCAGTTTGGCACTAGCGGAGGGGACCCAGTACTTC
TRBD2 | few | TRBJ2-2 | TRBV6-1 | CASSAAGARGTGELFF | TGTGCCAGCAGTGCAGCGGGAGCGCGGGGCACCGGGGAGCTGTTTTTT
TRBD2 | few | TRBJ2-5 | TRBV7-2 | CASSYPRLAGPQETQYF | TGTGCCAGCAGCTACCCCCGGCTAGCGGGCCCCCAAGAGACCCAGTACTTC
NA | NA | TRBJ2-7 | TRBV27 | CASSLPGRFGYEQYF | TGTGCCAGCAGTCTCCCAGGACGGTTTGGCTACGAGCAGTACTTC
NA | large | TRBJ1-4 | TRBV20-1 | CSWLGGANEKLFF | TGCAGTTGGCTGGGGGGAGCTAATGAAAAACTGTTTTTT
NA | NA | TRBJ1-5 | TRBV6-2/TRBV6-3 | CATSDSNQPQHF | TGTGCCACCTCTGATAGCAATCAGCCCCAGCATTTT
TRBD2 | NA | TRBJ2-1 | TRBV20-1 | CSAVPGLAGKYNEQFF | TGCAGTGCTGTCCCGGGACTAGCGGGAAAATACAATGAGCAGTTCTTC
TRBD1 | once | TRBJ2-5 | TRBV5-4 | CASSQGQEETQYF | TGTGCCAGCAGCCAGGGACAGGAAGAGACCCAGTACTTC
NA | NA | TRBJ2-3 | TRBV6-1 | CASKVLATDTQYF | TGTGCCAGCAAAGTGCTTGCAACAGATACGCAGTATTTT
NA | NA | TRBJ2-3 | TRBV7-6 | CASSLRGAGDTQYF | TGTGCCAGCAGCTTACGAGGGGCAGGAGATACGCAGTATTTT
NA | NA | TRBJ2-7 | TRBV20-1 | CSAPSPRNEQYF | TGCAGTGCCCCGAGCCCACGAAACGAGCAGTACTTC
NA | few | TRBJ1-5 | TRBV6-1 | CASSEQDSNQPQHF | TGTGCCAGCAGTGAACAGGATAGCAATCAGCCCCAGCATTTT
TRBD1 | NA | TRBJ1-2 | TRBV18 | CASSPITNGQAGYTF | TGTGCCAGCTCACCAATCACCAATGGACAGGCCGGCTACACCTTC
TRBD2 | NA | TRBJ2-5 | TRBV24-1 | CATSDASGRVGETQYF | TGTGCCACCAGTGACGCTAGCGGGAGAGTTGGGGAGACCCAGTACTTC
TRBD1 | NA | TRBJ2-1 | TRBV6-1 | CASSPSGTGVANEQFF | TGTGCCAGCAGTCCATCCGGGACAGGGGTTGCCAATGAGCAGTTCTTC
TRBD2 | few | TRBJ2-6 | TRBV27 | CASSTGTSGFSGANVLTF | TGTGCCAGCAGCACCGGGACTAGCGGTTTCTCTGGGGCCAACGTCCTGACTTTC
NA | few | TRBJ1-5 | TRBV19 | CASSSRPGGRNQPQHF | TGTGCCAGTAGTAGCAGACCGGGGGGTCGCAATCAGCCCCAGCATTTT
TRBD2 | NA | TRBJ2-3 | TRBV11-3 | CASSLAGTSGTQNTQYF | TGTGCCAGCAGCTTAGCCGGGACTAGCGGGACTCAGAATACGCAGTATTTT
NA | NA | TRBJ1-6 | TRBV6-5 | CASSYDLPSSSYNSPLHF | TGTGCCAGCAGTTACGATCTTCCCAGTAGCTCCTATAATTCACCCCTCCACTTT
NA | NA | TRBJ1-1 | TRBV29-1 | CSVERGATNTEAFF | TGCAGCGTTGAAAGAGGGGCTACGAACACTGAAGCTTTCTTT
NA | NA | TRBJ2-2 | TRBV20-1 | CSATPWDANTGELFF | TGCAGTGCGACCCCCTGGGACGCGAACACCGGGGAGCTGTTTTTT
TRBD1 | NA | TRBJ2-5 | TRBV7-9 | CASSLLQGNQETQYF | TGTGCCAGCTCGCTCTTACAGGGGAACCAAGAGACCCAGTACTTC
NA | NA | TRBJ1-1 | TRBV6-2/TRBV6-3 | CATGNTEAFF | TGTGCCACCGGGAACACTGAAGCTTTCTTT
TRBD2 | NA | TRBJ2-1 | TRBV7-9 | CASSLGSSGRPSEQFF | TGTGCCAGCAGCTTAGGGTCTAGCGGGAGGCCTAGTGAGCAGTTCTTC
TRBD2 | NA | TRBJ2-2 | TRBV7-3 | CASSLASGSSGELFF | TGTGCCAGCAGCTTGGCTAGCGGGAGTTCTGGGGAGCTGTTTTTT
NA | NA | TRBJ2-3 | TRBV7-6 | CASSLLSTDTQYF | TGTGCCAGCAGCTTACTCAGCACAGATACGCAGTATTTT
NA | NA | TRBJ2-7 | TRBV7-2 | CASSLYQGGNEQYF | TGTGCCAGCAGCTTATATCAGGGGGGAAACGAGCAGTACTTC
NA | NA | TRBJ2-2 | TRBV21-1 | CASTCPLGTGELFF | TGTGCCAGCACCTGCCCCCTCGGCACCGGGGAGCTGTTTTTT
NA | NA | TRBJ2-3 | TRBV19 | CASSLSGPGKGTDTQYF | TGTGCCAGTAGCCTATCCGGGCCCGGGAAGGGCACAGATACGCAGTATTTT
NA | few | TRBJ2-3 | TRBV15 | CATSRDRNSYGGPFTDTQYF | TGTGCCACCAGCAGAGATCGGAACTCATACGGGGGACCGTTCACAGATACGCAGTATTTT
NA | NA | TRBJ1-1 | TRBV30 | CAWSSGIRGTEAFF | TGTGCCTGGAGTTCAGGGATTCGGGGCACTGAAGCTTTCTTT
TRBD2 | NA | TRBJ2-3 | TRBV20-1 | CSANSREVAGSTDTQYF | TGCAGTGCTAACAGCAGAGAGGTAGCGGGTAGCACAGATACGCAGTATTTT